This T cell receptor (beta chain) was recovered during a study of cytomegalovirus exposure and HLA in healthy donors. Background on the study: Both the 100 to 150 validation repertoires and the roughly 620 first-cohort repertoires used the same platform, as reported by a later analysis. Study results and caveats: Cytomegalovirus association was listed for about 160 TCR beta chains. One later analysis, an examination of the 90 to 150 validation repertoires, found that first-cohort TCR clusters tended to co-occur in them. Reports described diagnosis of cytomegalovirus status by the classifier as highly specific and sensitive.

Looked up from germline, CDR1 is MGHDK and CDR2 is SYGVNS. J was trimmed by 5 bases and V by 4 bases; bases with no gene match: 7. This CDR3 comprises 14 residues. A note on this clone: As yet, its antigen is unknown.

Libraries were prepared by immunoSEQ multiplex PCR; TCRdb keeps only in-frame clonotypes and omits some of them. The data hold over 200,000 clones, with around 88% observed a single time. This receptor was obtained from a woman under 30 in good health and CMV-seronegative. The sequenced material came from PBMCs. The rearrangement uses TRBV25-1 and TRBJ1-1, with 7 bases lining up with TRBD1. The CDR3 region is CASSAYRGGTEAFF. The CDR3 DNA follows: TGTGCCAGCAGTGCCTACAGGGGAGGAACTGAAGCTTTCTTT. The full variable domain, its missing parts supplied by reference TRBV25-1 and TRBJ1-1, is EADIYQTPRYLVIGTGKKITLECSQTMGHDKMYWYQQDPGMELHLIHYSYGVNSTEKGDLSSESTVSRIRTEHFPLTLESARPSHTSQYLCASSAYRGGTEAFFGQGTRLTVV.